This passage covers 6 T cell receptor beta chains from one sample sequenced in a study of blood T cell repertoires in COVID-19. Sequenced by immunoSEQ multiplex PCR; TCRdb stores in-frame clones only, minus some. The sample has tens of thousands of clones; approximately 87% are singletons. Sequenced: peripheral blood. Every receptor here comes from a human donor in a cohort sampled during active COVID-19.

The count of this clone is one. This chain uses TRBV11-2 with TRBJ2-1, with 8 bases identical to TRBD2. The V gene's germline CDR1 is SGHAT and CDR2 FQNNGV. Trimming took 2 bases from V and 8 from J; bases not matched to a gene: 5. The CDR3 totals 14 residues. CDR3 bases: TGTGCCAGCAGCTTACTAGCGGGTAAAGATGAGCAGTTCTTC. This encodes CASSLLAGKDEQFF. The entire variable domain, with the rest obtained from reference TRBV11-2 and TRBJ2-1, is as follows: EAGVAQSPRYKIIEKRQSVAFWCNPISGHATLYWYQQILGQGPKLLIQFQNNGVVDDSQLPKDRFSAERLKGVDSTLKIQPAKLEDSAVYLCASSLLAGKDEQFFGPGTRLTVL.

This rearrangement joins TRBV21-1 to TRBJ1-4; the D call of TRBD1 is as the table states it, not checked on the DNA. TRBV21-1 is given as a pseudogene. The CDR3 is 20 amino acids. This CDR3 is CASRRIPTGPQPPTNEKLFF. Here the CDR3 DNA reads TGTGCCAGCAGGAGAATACCGACAGGGCCGCAACCCCCAACTAATGAAAAACTGTTTTTT.

The gene calls are TRBV7-9 and TRBJ2-1; weak D call: TRBD2 (6 bases). The germline V gene encodes CDR1 SEHNR and CDR2 FQNEAQ (reference sequence). The CDR3 contains 17 residues. The ends were cut back, 1 base at V and 3 bases at J, with 16 bases in the middle. The CDR3 sequence is CASSLETPGVVYNEQFF. The CDR3 nucleotides read TGTGCCAGCAGCTTAGAGACCCCGGGGGTCGTCTACAATGAGCAGTTCTTC.

The V call is TRBV6-6, the J call TRBJ2-2; 11 bases line up with TRBD1. V gave up 6 bases and J gave up 1 base; unmatched junction bases: 7. Germline V gene data show CDR1 as MNHNY and CDR2 as SVGAGI (reference sequence). The CDR3 contains 17 residues. The CDR3 loop reads CASRRSGTGGNTGELFF. CDR3 in DNA: TGTGCCAGCAGACGAAGTGGGACAGGGGGGAACACCGGGGAGCTGTTTTTT.

This chain connects TRBV9 to TRBJ2-1; 15 positions agree with TRBD2. The V and J ends lost 3 bases and 10 bases, in that order; junction bases with no gene match: 2. Germline CDR1 and CDR2: SGDLS and YYNGEE. The CDR3 runs 14 residues. CDR3 amino acids: CASSGTSGRVEQFF. For the CDR3, the DNA is TGTGCCAGCAGCGGGACTAGCGGGAGGGTCGAGCAGTTCTTC.

This clone was seen once. The V gene is TRBV7-8, the J gene TRBJ2-3; D may be TRBD1 (5 bases). CDR3 length: 20 amino acids. V lost 1 base, J lost 2 bases, and 25 bases lay in between. Germline CDR1 and CDR2: SGHVS and FQNEAQ. CDR3 amino acids: CASSLDGRLMAEQDTDTQYF. The CDR3 DNA reads TGTGCCAGCAGCTTAGATGGCCGGCTAATGGCGGAACAGGACACAGATACGCAGTATTTT.